What follows are 25 T cell receptor beta chains derived from one specimen sequenced in a study of beta chain features in type 1 diabetes. Broader study findings: Shortening that was moderate but significant affected the TCRB CDR3s of Type 1 diabetes patients in all four CD4+ subsets.

The authors reverse transcribed all of the isolated RNA, so sequencing captured expressed TCRB transcripts. Generated by immunoSEQ multiplex PCR, the TCRdb table keeps only in-frame clones and is missing some. The sample yields about 400,000 clones, around 13% seen once. Which antigens these TCRs recognize remains unknown. Sequenced sample: naive CD4+ T cells from blood. The source is a woman between 18 and 29 years old with type 1 diabetes.

The rearrangement links TRBV7-9 to TRBJ2-1, with TRBD1 matching 8 bases. Germline trimming cut 1 base from V and 9 bases from J; bases unmatched to any gene: 5. The CDR3 covers 14 residues. Germline V lookup: CDR1 SEHNR, CDR2 FQNEAQ (reference sequence). DNA for the CDR3: TGTGCCAGCAGCTTAGGCCAGGGGGCGGGTGAGCAGTTCTTC. This translates into CASSLGQGAGEQFF.

A few counts support this clone. CDR3 nucleotide sequence: TGTGCCAGCAGTGAACTGTGGACAACTTACAATGAGCAGTTCTTC. Translating gives CASSELWTTYNEQFF. The chain is built from TRBV25-1 and TRBJ2-1; D perhaps matches TRBD1 (5 bases). The CDR3 is made up of 15 amino acids. CDR1 is MGHDK, CDR2 SYGVNS, per germline. V lost 2 bases to trimming and J lost 4 bases, with 12 bases between them.

J is TRBJ2-7 and V is TRBV4-1; tentatively, D is TRBD2 (6 bases). CDR1 and CDR2 from the germline V gene are MGHRA and YSYEKL. Trimming shortened V by 3 bases and J by 1 base, and 19 bases separated the two germline ends. The CDR3 totals 17 residues. Written as DNA, the CDR3 is TGCGCCAGCAGCCAGACGGCTTCAGGGACTCTTTCCTACGAGCAGTACTTC. This gives the protein CASSQTASGTLSYEQYF.

The chain has TRBV7-9 and TRBJ2-7; D is perhaps TRBD2 (7 bases). V shed 7 bases and J shed 9 bases, with 16 bases lying between them. CDR3 length: 12 residues. Looked up from germline, CDR1 is SEHNR and CDR2 is FQNEAQ (reference sequence). The CDR3 DNA is TGTGCCAGCACCCCTCCGGGGGGCGTGCAGTACTTC. Translation: CASTPPGGVQYF.

This chain joins TRBV29-1 and TRBJ2-7, with D perhaps TRBD1 (5 bases). V lost 0 bases and J lost 5, with 8 bases in between. There are 12 residues in the CDR3. Germline V gene sequence: CDR1 SQVTM, CDR2 ANQGSEA. The CDR3 protein is CSVEETVNEQYF. The CDR3 nucleotides are TGCAGCGTTGAAGAGACAGTCAACGAGCAGTACTTC.

The chain carries TRBV19 and TRBJ2-7; 9 bases agree with TRBD1. Trimming at V came to 9 bases and at J to 3 bases, leaving 9 bases not matched to a gene. CDR1 and CDR2 from the germline V gene are LNHDA and SQIVND (reference sequence). The CDR3 is 14 amino acids. CDR3 bases: TGTGCCAGCTCTGTGGACAGGGGTCGCTACGAGCAGTACTTC. It is translated as CASSVDRGRYEQYF.

This clone was observed a few times. The V gene is TRBV27, the J gene TRBJ2-1; tentative D call: TRBD2 (6 bases). This CDR3 region has 15 residues. CDR1 is MNHEY, CDR2 SMNVEV, per germline (reference sequence). The V gene lost 2 bases and the J gene lost 2 bases, with 10 bases spanning the gap. Written as DNA, the CDR3 is TGTGCCAGCAGTTTACTTCGGGGGACCTACAATGAGCAGTTCTTC. The encoded protein is CASSLLRGTYNEQFF.

The chain is built from TRBV4-3 and TRBJ2-1; a weak D match, TRBD1 (5 bases). Germline loops: CDR1 LGHNA, CDR2 YSLEER. V lost 4 bases, J lost 4 bases, and 14 bases lay in between. The CDR3 contains 15 residues. The CDR3 reads CASSPRQKGYNEQFF. DNA of the CDR3: TGCGCCAGCAGCCCCCGACAGAAGGGATACAATGAGCAGTTCTTC.

This clone has more than one count but fewer than ten. This chain uses TRBV15 with TRBJ1-1; D is possibly TRBD1 (5 bases). Per germline, CDR1 LNHNV and CDR2 YYDKDF (reference sequence). This CDR3 region has 13 residues. The ends were cut back, 3 bases at V and 3 bases at J, with 8 bases in the middle. As DNA, the CDR3 is TGTGCCACCAGCAGGCGCAGGGACACTGAAGCTTTCTTT. Protein product: CATSRRRDTEAFF. The variable domain in full, with the rest retrieved from reference TRBV15 and TRBJ1-1, is DAMVIQNPRYQVTQFGKPVTLSCSQTLNHNVMYWYQQKSSQAPKLLFHYYDKDFNNEADTPDNFQSRRPNTSFCFLDIRSPGLGDTAMYLCATSRRRDTEAFFGQGTRLTVV.

This clone has only a few counts. The V and J genes are TRBV2 and TRBJ2-4, with D tentatively TRBD1 (6 bases). Germline-derived CDR1 and CDR2 are SNHLY and FYNNEI. CDR3 length equals 19 residues. Trimming took 5 bases from V and 5 from J, leaving 28 bases between them. CDR3 sequence reads: CASSPGVGAVDLWENIQYF. The CDR3 nucleotides are TGTGCCAGCAGTCCCGGAGTGGGGGCAGTCGACCTTTGGGAAAACATTCAGTACTTC.

The chain joins TRBV4-3 to TRBJ1-1; D perhaps matches TRBD1 (5 bases). The germline CDR1 and CDR2 sequences are LGHNA and YSLEER. Trimming shortened V by 2 bases and J by 3 bases, and 10 bases separated the two germline ends. The CDR3 is 14 amino acids. The CDR3 sequence is CASSQTIRDTEAFF. The CDR3 region has the DNA TGCGCCAGCAGCCAAACCATCAGGGACACTGAAGCTTTCTTT.

This clone was counted between two and nine times. This chain links TRBV29-1 with TRBJ2-7; 9 bases align to TRBD1. The CDR3 runs 15 residues. The V and J ends lost 6 bases and 0 bases, in that order; junction bases with no gene match: 9. CDR1 and CDR2 (germline): SQVTM, ANQGSEA. CDR3 sequence (DNA): TGCAGCGTCCCAAGGGGACAGGGTCACTCCTACGAGCAGTACTTC. It is translated as CSVPRGQGHSYEQYF.

This clone occurred a few times. This sequence joins TRBV28 and TRBJ1-5; tentatively, D is TRBD1 (5 bases). Germline lookup yields CDR1 MDHEN and CDR2 SYDVKM. Trimming cost V 5 bases and J 0 bases, with 14 bases left between them. This CDR3 has 16 residues. CDR3: CASSQPRQYSNQPQHF. CDR3 DNA: TGTGCCAGCAGTCAACCGCGACAGTATAGCAATCAGCCCCAGCATTTT.

This clone has only one observation. The chain joins TRBV7-3 to TRBJ2-5; 16 nucleotides agree with TRBD2. The germline CDR1 and CDR2 sequences are SGHTA and FQGTGA. The V and J ends lost 1 base and 6 bases, in that order; junction bases with no gene match: 11. The CDR3 covers 19 residues. The CDR3 nucleotides read TGTGCCAGCAGCTTAATCCGGTCGGGACTAGCGGGAGGGCCAAAGACCCAGTACTTC. This translates into CASSLIRSGLAGGPKTQYF.

J is TRBJ1-2 and V is TRBV7-2, with D possibly being TRBD1 (6 bases). The CDR3 has 14 residues. The V end was cut by 5 bases, the J end by 4 bases, with 14 bases between. Germline V gene data show CDR1 as SGHTA and CDR2 as FQGNSA. The CDR3 coding sequence is TGTGCCAGCAGCAGAACTGGACAGCCCTATGGCTACACCTTC. This gives the protein CASSRTGQPYGYTF.

Worth noting for this clone: Different DNA sequences within this sample yield the same CDR3. This chain joins TRBV5-4 and TRBJ2-1; D unresolved. V was trimmed by 0 bases and J by 4 bases, leaving 5 bases between them. There are 13 residues in the CDR3. CDR1 SGHNT and CDR2 YYREEE come from the germline V gene (reference sequence). The CDR3 loop is CASSLDSYNEQFF. As DNA, the CDR3 is TGTGCCAGCAGCTTGGATTCGTACAATGAGCAGTTCTTC.

The rearrangement joins TRBV6-6 to TRBJ1-2, with TRBD1 identical over 9 bases. J was trimmed by 6 bases and V by 6 bases; bases with no gene match: 5. The CDR3 is 13 amino acids. Germline CDR1 and CDR2: MNHNY and SVGAGI (reference sequence). The CDR3 protein is CASRGGQGHGYTF. CDR3 DNA sequence: TGTGCCAGCAGGGGGGGACAGGGTCATGGCTACACCTTC.

This clone was observed a handful of times. The chain couples TRBV27 to TRBJ1-5; D remains ambiguous. Trimming removed 2 bases from V and 3 bases from J, with 5 bases in between. The CDR3 length is 13 residues. Germline CDR1 reads MNHEY; CDR2 reads SMNVEV (reference sequence). The CDR3 reads CASSLVLNQPQHF. CDR3 nucleotides: TGTGCCAGCAGTTTAGTCCTCAATCAGCCCCAGCATTTT.

This chain uses TRBV7-9 with TRBJ2-7, with TRBD2 as a possible D gene (6 bases). The V and J ends lost 3 bases and 11 bases respectively, with 14 bases between them. CDR3 length: 12 amino acids. Germline values: CDR1 SEHNR, CDR2 FQNEAQ (reference sequence). CDR3 DNA: TGTGCCAGCAGCTTTCCCGCGGGACTCGAGTACTTC. It is translated as CASSFPAGLEYF. The full variable domain, with the rest looked up from reference TRBV7-9 and TRBJ2-7, is DTGVSQNPRHKITKRGQNVTFRCDPISEHNRLYWYRQTLGQGPEFLTYFQNEAQLEKSRLLSDRFSAERPKGSFSTLEIQRTEQGDSAMYLCASSFPAGLEYFGPGTRLTVT.

This clone was seen more than once but under ten times. V gene TRBV5-4 combines with J gene TRBJ2-5, with TRBD2 matching over 7 bases. The trim removed 1 base at V and 4 bases at J, leaving 4 bases unmatched. This CDR3 has 14 amino acids. The germline V gene encodes CDR1 SGHNT and CDR2 YYREEE (reference sequence). The CDR3 sequence: CASSLRGLPETQYF. CDR3 in DNA: TGTGCCAGCAGCTTGAGGGGACTACCAGAGACCCAGTACTTC. Full variable domain (rest looked up from reference TRBV5-4 and TRBJ2-5): ETGVTQSPTHLIKTRGQQVTLRCSSQSGHNTVSWYQQALGQGPQFIFQYYREEENGRGNFPPRFSGLQFPNYSSELNVNALELDDSALYLCASSLRGLPETQYFGPGTRLLVL.

The chain uses TRBV15 and TRBJ1-1; 7 positions match TRBD1. Germline loops: CDR1 LNHNV, CDR2 YYDKDF (reference sequence). The CDR3 is 14 amino acids. V shed 2 bases, J shed 4 bases, and the junction held 4 bases outside the gene matches. CDR3 region: CATSRKTGSTEAFF. The CDR3 DNA reads TGTGCCACCAGCAGAAAGACAGGGTCCACTGAAGCTTTCTTT.

This clone was seen a handful of times. The chain couples TRBV7-9 to TRBJ2-2; 7 nucleotides align to TRBD2. Germline CDR1 SEHNR, CDR2 FQNEAQ (reference sequence). The junction had 10 bases not matched to a gene; V was cut back by 10 bases and J by 2 bases. The length of the CDR3 is 15 residues. The chain's CDR3 is CATTRASGNTGELFF. CDR3 nucleotide sequence: TGTGCCACCACCCGGGCTAGCGGAAACACCGGGGAGCTGTTTTTT.

The J gene is TRBJ2-1, the V gene TRBV4-1, with 10 bases matching TRBD2. Germline V lookup: CDR1 MGHRA, CDR2 YSYEKL. After removal of 4 bases from V and 8 bases from J, the junction contained 5 bases not matched to a gene. The CDR3 consists of 14 residues. CDR3 in DNA: TGCGCCAGCAGCCCTAGCGGGAGTCGGGATGAGCAGTTCTTC. This gives the protein CASSPSGSRDEQFF.

The chain couples TRBV5-4 to TRBJ1-2; TRBD1 might be the D (5 bases). The CDR3 is 17 amino acids. CDR1 and CDR2 from the germline V gene are SGHNT and YYREEE (reference sequence). V was clipped by 0 bases and J by 3 bases, with 18 bases between them. As DNA, the CDR3 is TGTGCCAGCAGCTTGGGAGCCCCAAGGCAGGGTGACTATGGCTACACCTTC. This encodes CASSLGAPRQGDYGYTF.

This clone has a handful of counts. This chain uses TRBV4-3 with TRBJ2-1; no definite D call. CDR1 is LGHNA, CDR2 YSLEER, per germline. The length of the CDR3 is 13 residues. V lost 0 bases and J 9 bases, leaving 9 bases between the germline ends. CDR3 nucleotide sequence: TGCGCCAGCAGCCAAGAAGCGTTAGGTGAGCAGTTCTTC. It encodes CASSQEALGEQFF.